This TCR beta chain was captured in a study of blood T cell repertoires in COVID-19. Using immunoSEQ multiplex PCR, the repertoire was profiled, and TCRdb retains in-frame clones only, with some absent. The table has 63,000 or so clones, about 81% seen once. Germline V lookup: CDR1 SEHNR, CDR2 FQNEAQ (reference sequence). V gave up 7 bases and J gave up 1 base; unmatched junction bases: 7. The CDR3 sequence is 17 residues long. V usage is TRBV7-9 and J usage is TRBJ2-1, with 13 nucleotides matching TRBD2. The sequenced sample was peripheral blood. This sequence originates from a human donor in a cohort sampled during active COVID-19. As DNA, the CDR3 is TGTGCCAGCACTGCGGGGACTAGCGGGAAATCCTACAATGAGCAGTTCTTC. As protein: CASTAGTSGKSYNEQFF.